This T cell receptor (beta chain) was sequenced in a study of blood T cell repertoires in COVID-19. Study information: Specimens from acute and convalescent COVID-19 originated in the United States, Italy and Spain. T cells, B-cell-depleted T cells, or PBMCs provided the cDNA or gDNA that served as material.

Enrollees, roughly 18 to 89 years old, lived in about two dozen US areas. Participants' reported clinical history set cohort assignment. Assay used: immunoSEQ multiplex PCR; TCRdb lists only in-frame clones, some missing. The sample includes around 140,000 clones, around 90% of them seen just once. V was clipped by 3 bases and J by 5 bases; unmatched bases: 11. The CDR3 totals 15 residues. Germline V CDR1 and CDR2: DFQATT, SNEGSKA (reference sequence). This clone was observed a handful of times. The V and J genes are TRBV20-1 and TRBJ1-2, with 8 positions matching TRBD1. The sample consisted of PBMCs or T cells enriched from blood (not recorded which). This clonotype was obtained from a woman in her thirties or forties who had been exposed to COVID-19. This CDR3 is CSASSFNRGEYGYTF. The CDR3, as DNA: TGCAGTGCTAGTAGTTTTAACAGGGGGGAGTATGGCTACACCTTC.